This TCR beta chain was captured by sequencing in a study of T cell repertoires in cytomegalovirus infection. At the level of the study: Public signatures in TCR beta pointed to CMV infection and matching HLA type. Findings and limits, study-wide: The response measured ex vivo was dominated by TCR beta clonotypes (HLA-C-restricted and CMV-specific). Public TCR beta family frequency separated CMV-and-HLA carriers, including in an independent cohort.

TCRdb re-analysed the reads in MiXCR, keeping a single row per CDR3 protein. This sample yields about 150,000 distinct CDR3 sequences, of which roughly a quarter are seen a single time; around 9.9% belongs to the top ten. In this sample, this clonotype turned up a few times. No antigen is known for it. After removal of 4 bases from V and 6 bases from J, the junction contained 14 bases not matched to a gene. Germline V gene data show CDR1 as MDHEN and CDR2 as SYDVKM. This CDR3 has 19 amino acids. The chain couples TRBV28 to TRBJ2-1; 14 nucleotides agree with TRBD2. Sequenced material: PBMCs. The clonotype comes from a human donor in good health (CMV status not recorded). Some clones in this sample may be carry-over from other donors' samples. In DNA form, the CDR3 reads TGTGCCAGCAGTTCCCCCGGGACTAGCGGGAGTTTGAGTATCAATGAGCAGTTCTTC. Translated: CASSSPGTSGSLSINEQFF. The full variable domain, with the rest looked up from reference TRBV28 and TRBJ2-1, is DVKVTQSSRYLVKRTGEKVFLECVQDMDHENMFWYRQDPGLGLRLIYFSYDVKMKEKGDIPEGYSVSREKKERFSLILESASTNQTSMYLCASSSPGTSGSLSINEQFFGPGTRLTVL.